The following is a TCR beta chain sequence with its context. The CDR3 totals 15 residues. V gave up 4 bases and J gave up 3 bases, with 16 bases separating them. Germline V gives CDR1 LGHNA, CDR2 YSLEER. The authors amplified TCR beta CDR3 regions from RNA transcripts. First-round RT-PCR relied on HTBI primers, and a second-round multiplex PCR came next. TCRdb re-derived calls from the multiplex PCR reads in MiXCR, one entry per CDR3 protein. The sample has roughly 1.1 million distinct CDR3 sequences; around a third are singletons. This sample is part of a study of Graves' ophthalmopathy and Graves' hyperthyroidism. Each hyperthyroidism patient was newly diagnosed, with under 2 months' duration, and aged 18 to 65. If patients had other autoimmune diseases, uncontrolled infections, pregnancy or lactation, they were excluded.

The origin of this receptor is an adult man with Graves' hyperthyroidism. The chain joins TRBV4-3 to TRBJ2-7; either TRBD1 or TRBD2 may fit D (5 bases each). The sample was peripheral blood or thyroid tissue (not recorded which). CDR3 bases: TGCGCCAGCAGCCCCACTCCGGGACCGGGCTACGAGCAGTACTTC. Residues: CASSPTPGPGYEQYF.